This T cell receptor beta chain appears in the sequencing data of a study of T cells in Graves' hyperthyroidism and ophthalmopathy. TCR beta CDR3 sequences were amplified from RNA transcripts. With the HTBI primer set, the TCR CDR3 went through a first round of RT-PCR. TCRdb itself ran the multiplex PCR reads through MiXCR, one entry per CDR3 protein. The table has 500,000 or so distinct CDR3 sequences, approximately 16% seen once. General observations from the study: Also found in blood were most expanded thyroid clonotypes above 0.001. Patients with ophthalmopathy were separated from those with stable hyperthyroidism by a 13 V-J model.

With regard to this clonotype: The antigen is undetermined.

For ophthalmopathy patients, the Clinical Activity Score was at least 3 and the NOSPECS grade at least 4; duration was under 3 months. The CDR3 loop spans 14 amino acids. The germline V gene has CDR1 SGHAT and CDR2 FQDESV (reference sequence). Trimming took 3 bases from V and 0 from J, leaving 9 bases between them. The sample taken for sequencing was blood. The chain has TRBV11-1 and TRBJ2-7, with D possibly TRBD1 on 6 matching bases. This TCR was recovered from a woman aged 30 to 39 with Graves' ophthalmopathy. The CDR3 loop reads CASSFLDSSYEQYF. CDR3 DNA sequence: TGTGCCAGCAGCTTCCTGGACAGCTCCTACGAGCAGTACTTC.